Following are 22 T cell receptor beta chains from one sample sequenced in a study of shared clonotypes between healthy human individuals. Data came from immunoSEQ multiplex PCR; TCRdb stores just in-frame clones and leaves some out. This repertoire shows hundreds of thousands of clones, roughly 96% found once; its top ten account for 0.2% to 0.25%. Terminally differentiated effector memory CD45RA+ cells were excluded from the naive CD8 cells, which were CD45RO-negative and positively selected for CCR7. The sequenced material came from naive CD8+ T cells sorted from blood. Every receptor here comes from a man aged 25-45 years in good health.

The J gene is TRBJ2-7, the V gene TRBV2, with a tentative D call TRBD2 (6 bases). There are 15 residues in the CDR3. Trimming removed 4 bases at V and 0 bases at J, with 13 bases between. From germline, CDR1 is SNHLY and CDR2 FYNNEI. In DNA form, the CDR3 reads TGTGCCAGCAGTGTCTTAGCGGCAAGCTCCTACGAGCAGTACTTC. It specifies CASSVLAASSYEQYF.

The gene calls are TRBV21-1 and TRBJ2-4; TRBD2 is the table's D call and was not checked against the DNA. TRBV21-1 is a recognized pseudogene. This CDR3 is 19 amino acids long. The CDR3: CASRGRTSGIPLAKNIQYF. CDR3 DNA: TGTGCCAGCAGGGGTAGGACTAGCGGGATCCCCTTAGCCAAAAACATTCAGTACTTC.

The chain is built from TRBV6-1 and TRBJ2-7, with 13 bases matching TRBD2. V lost 5 bases, J lost 6 bases, and 4 bases stayed unmatched. CDR3 size: 14 residues. The germline gives CDR1 MNHNS, CDR2 SASEGT. The DNA of the CDR3 is TGTGCCAGCAGTCGACTAGCGGGAGGTCTCGAGCAGTACTTC. Its translation is CASSRLAGGLEQYF.

V is TRBV7-2 and J is TRBJ2-7; tentative D call: TRBD2 (5 bases). Trimming took off 3 bases at V and 5 bases at J, with 11 bases between the two ends. The CDR3 sequence is 13 residues long. In germline, CDR1 is SGHTA, CDR2 FQGNSA. The CDR3, as DNA: TGTGCCAGCAGCTTTGGTGACGGGGACGAGCAGTACTTC. Translated, it gives CASSFGDGDEQYF.

CDR3 in amino acids: CASSLGQGSEAFF. In DNA, the CDR3 is TGTGCCAGCAGCTTAGGGCAGGGTTCTGAAGCTTTCTTT. This chain connects TRBV11-3 to TRBJ1-1; D is possibly TRBD1 (5 bases). The CDR3 runs 13 residues. V shed 1 base and J shed 6 bases, with 9 bases lying between them. CDR1 and CDR2 (germline): SGHNT, YENEEA. Combining the CDR3 with reference TRBV11-3 and TRBJ1-1 gives the whole variable domain EAGVVQSPRYKIIEKKQPVAFWCNPISGHNTLYWYLQNLGQGPELLIRYENEEAVDDSQLPKDRFSAERLKGVDSTLKIQPAELGDSAVYLCASSLGQGSEAFFGQGTRLTVV.

V usage is TRBV2 and J usage is TRBJ2-5, with D possibly matching TRBD2 (5 bases). Trimming shortened V by 3 bases and J by 1 base, and 9 bases separated the two germline ends. The CDR3 is 14 amino acids. Germline values: CDR1 SNHLY, CDR2 FYNNEI. CDR3 sequence: CASSDPRGQETQYF. CDR3 nucleotides: TGTGCCAGCAGTGACCCCCGGGGCCAAGAGACCCAGTACTTC.

This chain uses TRBV27 with TRBJ2-7; 7 bases fit TRBD2. The CDR3 consists of 15 residues. With 4 bases clipped from V and 0 bases from J, the junction kept 6 bases outside the gene matches. CDR1 and CDR2 (germline): MNHEY, SMNVEV (reference sequence). Written as DNA, the CDR3 is TGTGCCAGCAGTTCTGAGCGGGACCACTCCTACGAGCAGTACTTC. Residues: CASSSERDHSYEQYF.

This chain connects TRBV6-6 to TRBJ1-2; 8 bases fit TRBD1. Germline V CDR1 and CDR2: MNHNY, SVGAGI (reference sequence). There are 13 residues in the CDR3. The J segment lost 5 bases and the V segment lost 11 bases, leaving 10 bases of the junction unmatched. This chain's CDR3 is CAVNQGAIYGYTF. CDR3 DNA sequence: TGTGCCGTTAATCAGGGGGCGATATATGGCTACACCTTC.

This clone was seen only once. The V and J genes are TRBV6-6 and TRBJ2-7; TRBD2 aligns across 11 bases. The germline CDR1 and CDR2 sequences are MNHNY and SVGAGI (reference sequence). V dropped 8 bases and J dropped 3; count of bases not matched to a gene: 6. The CDR3 sequence is 14 residues long. The CDR3: CASSGLAENYEQYF. As DNA, the CDR3 is TGTGCCAGCTCGGGACTAGCGGAAAACTACGAGCAGTACTTC.

V usage is TRBV27 and J usage is TRBJ2-5; TRBD2 is a possible D gene (7 bases). Trimming took 4 bases from V and 2 from J, leaving 17 bases between them. Germline V gene data show CDR1 as MNHEY and CDR2 as SMNVEV (reference sequence). This CDR3 has 16 amino acids. The CDR3 protein is CASSSGQGRVQETQYF. The CDR3 nucleotides read TGTGCCAGCAGTTCAGGGCAGGGGAGGGTGCAAGAGACCCAGTACTTC.

The chain joins TRBV18 to TRBJ2-5; D gene unclear. Germline V lookup: CDR1 KGHSH, CDR2 LQKENI. The CDR3 loop spans 13 amino acids. With 3 bases removed from V and 1 base from J, the gap between germline ends came to 6 bases. The CDR3 nucleotides are TGTGCCAGCTCACCGGGAAGCCAAGAGACCCAGTACTTC. It translates to CASSPGSQETQYF.

This chain uses TRBV29-1 with TRBJ2-3, with no clear D. Germline lookup yields CDR1 SQVTM and CDR2 ANQGSEA. The V and J ends lost 3 bases and 4 bases respectively, with 17 bases between them. The CDR3 totals 15 residues. The CDR3 here is CSVEVDLTVADTQYF. The CDR3 nucleotides read TGCAGCGTTGAGGTGGACCTGACGGTTGCAGATACGCAGTATTTT.

This chain connects TRBV7-9 to TRBJ2-7; 10 nucleotides line up with TRBD1. With V trimmed by 4 bases and J by 5 bases, 8 bases remained unmatched. CDR3 length: 15 amino acids. The V gene's germline CDR1 is SEHNR and CDR2 FQNEAQ (reference sequence). The CDR3 nucleotides read TGTGCCAGCAGCTCACCGGGACAGGGGTTCCACGAGCAGTACTTC. Its protein product is CASSSPGQGFHEQYF.

This chain uses TRBV5-1 with TRBJ1-1; 9 bases fit TRBD1. The CDR3 contains 16 residues. The V segment lost 6 bases and the J segment 2 bases; nucleotides outside the gene matches: 11. Germline V lookup: CDR1 SGHRS, CDR2 YFSETQ. The CDR3 sequence is CASTVGQGIGNTEAFF. Written as DNA, the CDR3 is TGCGCCAGCACCGTGGGACAGGGCATAGGAAACACTGAAGCTTTCTTT.

The CDR3 loop is CTSSQAGLAVNEQFF. For the CDR3, the DNA is TGCACCAGCAGCCAAGCGGGACTAGCGGTCAATGAGCAGTTCTTC. J is TRBJ2-1 and V is TRBV1; TRBD2 is the table's D call and was not checked against the DNA. TRBV1 is a pseudogene segment. This CDR3 is 15 amino acids long.

V usage is TRBV9 and J usage is TRBJ1-1; 7 nucleotides match TRBD1. Germline V gives CDR1 SGDLS, CDR2 YYNGEE. The length of the CDR3 is 15 residues. Trimming at V came to 3 bases and at J to 1 base, leaving 6 bases not matched to a gene. CDR3 sequence (DNA): TGTGCCAGCAGCGACCCGGGACAGACGAACACTGAAGCTTTCTTT. It is translated as CASSDPGQTNTEAFF.

This clone appeared a few times. This chain connects TRBV4-1 to TRBJ1-1, with D possibly being TRBD1 (5 bases). V lost 8 bases to trimming and J lost 1 base, with 14 bases between them. Germline CDR1 and CDR2: MGHRA and YSYEKL. The CDR3 sequence is 14 residues long. The CDR3 loop is CASQTVAQNTEAFF. CDR3 nucleotide sequence: TGCGCCAGCCAGACAGTGGCCCAGAACACTGAAGCTTTCTTT.

This clone was counted a single time. V and J are TRBV7-2 and TRBJ2-7; D gene uncertain. Trimming took off 2 bases at V and 3 bases at J, with 8 bases between the two ends. The germline V gene encodes CDR1 SGHTA and CDR2 FQGNSA. The CDR3 has 13 amino acids. CDR3 residues: CASSLWYNYEQYF. The CDR3 coding sequence is TGTGCCAGCAGCTTATGGTACAACTACGAGCAGTACTTC.

The chain couples TRBV6-5 to TRBJ2-2, with TRBD1 matching over 8 bases. The CDR3 runs to 16 residues. V gave up 4 bases and J gave up 0 bases; unmatched junction bases: 4. Germline V lookup: CDR1 MNHEY, CDR2 SVGAGI. Here the CDR3 DNA reads TGTGCCAGCAGTTGGGACAGGCGCGCGAACACCGGGGAGCTGTTTTTT. Translated: CASSWDRRANTGELFF.

J is TRBJ1-5 and V is TRBV30; TRBD1 matches 7 bases. Trimming took 4 bases from V and 11 from J; bases not matched to a gene: 8. CDR1 is GTSNPN and CDR2 is SVGIG in the germline V gene (reference sequence). This CDR3 is built from 12 residues. Written as DNA, the CDR3 is TGTGCCTGGAAAGGTACAGGGGAGGCCCAGCATTTT. It encodes CAWKGTGEAQHF.

The chain has TRBV10-3 and TRBJ2-3; TRBD2 matches at 10 bases. Trimming at V came to 3 bases and at J to 2 bases, leaving 5 bases not matched to a gene. The CDR3 runs to 16 residues. Germline assignment: CDR1 ENHRY and CDR2 SYGVKD. The CDR3 DNA sequence: TGTGCCATCAGTGACCCTAGCGGGAGCGACACAGATACGCAGTATTTT. It specifies CAISDPSGSDTDTQYF.

The rearrangement joins TRBV7-2 to TRBJ2-2, with 7 bases matching TRBD2. CDR3 length: 18 residues. Trimming took 5 bases from V and 0 from J; bases not matched to a gene: 12. The germline gives CDR1 SGHTA, CDR2 FQGNSA. The CDR3 sequence: CASSPRTRLRSNTGELFF. Here the CDR3 DNA reads TGTGCCAGCAGCCCGCGGACTAGGCTTAGGTCGAACACCGGGGAGCTGTTTTTT.